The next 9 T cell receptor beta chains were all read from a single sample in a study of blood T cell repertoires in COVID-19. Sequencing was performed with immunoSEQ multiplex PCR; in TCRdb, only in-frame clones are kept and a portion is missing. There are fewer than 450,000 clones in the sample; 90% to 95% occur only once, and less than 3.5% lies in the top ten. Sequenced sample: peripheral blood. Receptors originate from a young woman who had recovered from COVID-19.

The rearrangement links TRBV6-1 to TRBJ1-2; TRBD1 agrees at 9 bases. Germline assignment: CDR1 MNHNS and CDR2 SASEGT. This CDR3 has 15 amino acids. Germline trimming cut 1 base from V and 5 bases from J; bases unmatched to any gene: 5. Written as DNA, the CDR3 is TGTGCCAGCAGTGAAGACGACAGGGGGAAGTATGGCTACACCTTC. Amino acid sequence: CASSEDDRGKYGYTF.

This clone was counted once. CDR3: CAWSVRSLAGGGEQFF. CDR3 nucleotide sequence: TGTGCCTGGAGTGTACGGTCCCTAGCGGGAGGGGGGGAGCAGTTCTTC. The chain carries TRBV30 and TRBJ2-1, with 12 positions matching TRBD2. J gave up 10 bases and V 0 bases, and 10 bases lay outside the gene matches. Germline V lookup: CDR1 GTSNPN, CDR2 SVGIG (reference sequence). The CDR3 length is 16 residues.

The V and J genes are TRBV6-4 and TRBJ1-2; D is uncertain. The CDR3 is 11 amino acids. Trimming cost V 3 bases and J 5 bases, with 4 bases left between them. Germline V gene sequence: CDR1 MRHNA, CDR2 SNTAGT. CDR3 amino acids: CASSDSYGYTF. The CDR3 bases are TGTGCCAGCAGTGATTCTTATGGCTACACCTTC.

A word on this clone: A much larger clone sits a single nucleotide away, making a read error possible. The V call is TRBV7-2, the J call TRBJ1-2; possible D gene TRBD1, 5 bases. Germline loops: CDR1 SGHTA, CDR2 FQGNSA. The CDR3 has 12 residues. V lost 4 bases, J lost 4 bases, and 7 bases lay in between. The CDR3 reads CASSYDSYGYTF. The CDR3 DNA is TGTGCCAGCAGCTACGACAGCTATGGCTACACCTTC. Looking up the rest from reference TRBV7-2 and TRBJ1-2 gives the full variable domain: GAGVSQSPSNKVTEKGKDVELRCDPISGHTALYWYRQSLGQGLEFLIYFQGNSAPDKSGLPSDRFSAERTGGSVSTLTIQRTQQEDSAVYLCASSYDSYGYTFGSGTRLTVV.

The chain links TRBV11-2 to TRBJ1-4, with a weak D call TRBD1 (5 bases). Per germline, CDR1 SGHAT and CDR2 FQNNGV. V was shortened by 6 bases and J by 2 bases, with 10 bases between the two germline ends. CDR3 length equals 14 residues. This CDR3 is CASSGGGTNEKLFF. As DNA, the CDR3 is TGTGCCAGCAGTGGGGGGGGGACTAATGAAAAACTGTTTTTT.

The DNA for the CDR3 is TGTGCCAGCAGCAGAAACCCGGACAGGGCCTGTAGGGACGAGCAGTACGTC. As protein: CASSRNPDRACRDEQYV. This sequence joins TRBV21-1 and TRBJ2-7; the table's D call, TRBD1, has no DNA check behind it. TRBV21-1 is a recognized pseudogene. This CDR3 has 17 amino acids.

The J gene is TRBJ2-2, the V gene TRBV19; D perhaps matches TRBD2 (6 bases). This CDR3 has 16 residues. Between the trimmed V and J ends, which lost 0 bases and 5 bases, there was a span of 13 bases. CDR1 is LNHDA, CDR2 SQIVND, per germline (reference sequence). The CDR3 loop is CASSIDRGRRTGELFF. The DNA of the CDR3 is TGTGCCAGTAGTATAGATCGGGGGAGGCGAACCGGGGAGCTGTTTTTT.

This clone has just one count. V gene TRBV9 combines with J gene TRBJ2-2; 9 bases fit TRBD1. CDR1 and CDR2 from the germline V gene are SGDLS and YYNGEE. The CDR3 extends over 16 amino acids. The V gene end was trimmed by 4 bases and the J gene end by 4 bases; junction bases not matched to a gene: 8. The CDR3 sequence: CASSTRQGVGTGELFF. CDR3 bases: TGTGCCAGCAGCACAAGACAGGGGGTCGGCACCGGGGAGCTGTTTTTT. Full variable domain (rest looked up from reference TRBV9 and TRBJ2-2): DSGVTQTPKHLITATGQRVTLRCSPRSGDLSVYWYQQSLDQGLQFLIQYYNGEERAKGNILERFSAQQFPDLHSELNLSSLELGDSALYFCASSTRQGVGTGELFFGEGSRLTVL.

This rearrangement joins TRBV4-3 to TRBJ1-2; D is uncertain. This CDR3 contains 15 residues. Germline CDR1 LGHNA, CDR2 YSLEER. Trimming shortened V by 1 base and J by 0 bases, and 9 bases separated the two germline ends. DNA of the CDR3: TGCGCCAGCAGCCAAGGACGACAAGCTAACTATGGCTACACCTTC. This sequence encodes CASSQGRQANYGYTF.